This T cell receptor (beta chain) originates from a study of tumor-infiltrating lymphocytes in localized non-small cell lung cancer. This clone was seen a handful of times. Its specificity is not known. TCRdb keeps only in-frame clones here, not all; method: immunoSEQ multiplex PCR. The repertoire includes about 21,000 clones, more than 75% of them detected once, and roughly 3.5% sits in the top ten. Study-level findings and limits: Not all patients were TCR sequenced, owing to tissue quantity.

The ends were cut back, 2 bases at V and 6 bases at J, with 13 bases in the middle. CDR1 and CDR2 (germline): MGHRA, YSYEKL. CDR3 length equals 14 residues. The receptor comes from a human donor with non-small cell lung cancer. This chain links TRBV4-1 with TRBJ1-1, with D possibly matching TRBD1 (5 bases). Material for sequencing was lung tumor tissue. For the CDR3, the DNA is TGCGCCAGCAGCCAATATGACGGGGGGGCTGAAGCTTTCTTT. Amino acid sequence: CASSQYDGGAEAFF.